The text below deals with one T cell receptor beta chain. This specimen belongs to a study of control samples from healthy donors and cancer patients. Sequenced by immunoSEQ multiplex PCR; TCRdb stores in-frame clones only, minus some. Here the sample spans 50,000 to 65,000 clones, around 93% being singletons. Germline values: CDR1 LGHDT, CDR2 YNNKEL (reference sequence). The CDR3 is 14 amino acids. Trimming stripped 1 base from V and 6 bases from J, with 10 bases between. Material for sequencing was PBMCs. The source of this sequence is a man between 25 and 39 years old with colorectal cancer. This chain uses TRBV3-1 (or the pseudogene TRBV3-2) with TRBJ1-5, with D uncertain. CDR3 amino acids: CASSQGYLSQPQHF. CDR3 DNA: TGTGCCAGCAGCCAAGGGTATTTGAGTCAGCCCCAGCATTTT.